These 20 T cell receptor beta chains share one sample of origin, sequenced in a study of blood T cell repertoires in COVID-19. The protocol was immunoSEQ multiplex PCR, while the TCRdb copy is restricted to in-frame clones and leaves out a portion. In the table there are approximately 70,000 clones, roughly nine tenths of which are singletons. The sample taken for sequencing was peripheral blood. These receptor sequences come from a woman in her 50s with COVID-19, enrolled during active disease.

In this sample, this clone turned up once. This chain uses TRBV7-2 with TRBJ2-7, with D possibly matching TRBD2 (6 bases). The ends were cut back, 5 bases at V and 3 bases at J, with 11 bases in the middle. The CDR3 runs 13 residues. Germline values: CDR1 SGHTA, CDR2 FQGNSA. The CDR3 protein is CASSGTVGYEQYF. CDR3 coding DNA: TGTGCCAGCAGCGGGACTGTGGGCTACGAGCAGTACTTC.

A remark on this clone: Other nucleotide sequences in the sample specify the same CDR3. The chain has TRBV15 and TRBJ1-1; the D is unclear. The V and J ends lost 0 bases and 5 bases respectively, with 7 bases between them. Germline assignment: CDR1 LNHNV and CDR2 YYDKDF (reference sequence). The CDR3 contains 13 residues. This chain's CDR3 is CATSRDSGTEAFF. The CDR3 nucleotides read TGTGCCACCAGCAGAGATTCGGGGACTGAAGCTTTCTTT.

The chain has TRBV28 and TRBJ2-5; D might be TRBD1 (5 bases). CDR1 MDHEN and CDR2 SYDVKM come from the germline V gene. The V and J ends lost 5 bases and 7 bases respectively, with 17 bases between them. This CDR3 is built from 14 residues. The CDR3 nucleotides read TGTGCCAGCAGTCCCCCCTTCGGGCAGGGGACCCAGTACTTC. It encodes CASSPPFGQGTQYF.

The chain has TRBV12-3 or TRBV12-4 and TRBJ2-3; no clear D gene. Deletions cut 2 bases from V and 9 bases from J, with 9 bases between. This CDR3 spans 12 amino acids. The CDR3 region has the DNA TGTGCCAGCAGTTTAAAAGCGATGACGCAGTATTTT. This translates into CASSLKAMTQYF.

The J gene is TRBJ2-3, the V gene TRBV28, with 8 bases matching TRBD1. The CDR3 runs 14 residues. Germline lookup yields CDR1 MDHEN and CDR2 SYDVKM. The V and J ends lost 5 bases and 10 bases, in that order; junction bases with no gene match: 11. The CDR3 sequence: CASSLTGVVLAQYF. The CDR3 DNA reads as TGTGCCAGCAGTCTGACAGGGGTCGTGTTGGCGCAGTATTTT.

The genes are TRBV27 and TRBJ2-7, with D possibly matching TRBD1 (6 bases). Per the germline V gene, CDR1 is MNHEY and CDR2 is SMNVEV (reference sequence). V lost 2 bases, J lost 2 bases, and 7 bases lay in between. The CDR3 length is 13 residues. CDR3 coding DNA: TGTGCCAGCAGTTTACGGACAGCCTACGAGCAGTACTTC. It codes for CASSLRTAYEQYF.

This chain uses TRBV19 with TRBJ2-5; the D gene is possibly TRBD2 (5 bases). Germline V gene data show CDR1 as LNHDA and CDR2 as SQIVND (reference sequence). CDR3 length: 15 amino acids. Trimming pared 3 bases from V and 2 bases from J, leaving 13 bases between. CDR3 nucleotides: TGTGCCAGTAGTATCGGGGATAGCGAACAAGAGACCCAGTACTTC. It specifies CASSIGDSEQETQYF.

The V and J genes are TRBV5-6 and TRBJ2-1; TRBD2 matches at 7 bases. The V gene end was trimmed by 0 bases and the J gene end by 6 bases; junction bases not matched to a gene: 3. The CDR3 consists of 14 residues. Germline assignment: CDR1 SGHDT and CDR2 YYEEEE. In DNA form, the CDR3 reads TGTGCCAGCAGCTTGGAGGCGGGAGTCAATGAGCAGTTCTTC. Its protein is CASSLEAGVNEQFF.

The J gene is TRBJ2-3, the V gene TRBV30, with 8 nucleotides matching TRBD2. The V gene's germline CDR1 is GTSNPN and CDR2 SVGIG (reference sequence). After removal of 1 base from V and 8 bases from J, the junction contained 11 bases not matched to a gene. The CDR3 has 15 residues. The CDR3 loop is CAWSGTSGPSGTQYF. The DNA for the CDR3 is TGTGCCTGGAGTGGAACTAGCGGACCATCCGGTACGCAGTATTTT. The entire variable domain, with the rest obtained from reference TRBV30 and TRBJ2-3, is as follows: SQTIHQWPATLVQPVGSPLSLECTVEGTSNPNLYWYRQAAGRGLQLLFYSVGIGQISSEVPQNLSASRPQDRQFILSSKKLLLSDSGFYLCAWSGTSGPSGTQYFGPGTRLTVL.

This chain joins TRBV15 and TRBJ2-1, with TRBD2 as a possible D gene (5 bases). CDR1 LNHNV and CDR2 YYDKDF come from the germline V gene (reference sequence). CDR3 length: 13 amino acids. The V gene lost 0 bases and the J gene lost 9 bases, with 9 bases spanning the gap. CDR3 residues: CATSRDFGGEQFF. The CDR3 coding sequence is TGTGCCACCAGCAGAGATTTCGGAGGTGAGCAGTTCTTC. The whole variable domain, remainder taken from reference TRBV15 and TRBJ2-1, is DAMVIQNPRYQVTQFGKPVTLSCSQTLNHNVMYWYQQKSSQAPKLLFHYYDKDFNNEADTPDNFQSRRPNTSFCFLDIRSPGLGDTAMYLCATSRDFGGEQFFGPGTRLTVL.

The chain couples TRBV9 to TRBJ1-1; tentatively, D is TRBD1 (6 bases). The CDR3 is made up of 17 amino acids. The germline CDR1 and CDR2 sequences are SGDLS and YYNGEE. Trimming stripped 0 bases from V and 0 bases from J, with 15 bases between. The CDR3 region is CASSVGGGETMNTEAFF. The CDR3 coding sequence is TGTGCCAGCAGCGTAGGAGGGGGGGAGACCATGAACACTGAAGCTTTCTTT.

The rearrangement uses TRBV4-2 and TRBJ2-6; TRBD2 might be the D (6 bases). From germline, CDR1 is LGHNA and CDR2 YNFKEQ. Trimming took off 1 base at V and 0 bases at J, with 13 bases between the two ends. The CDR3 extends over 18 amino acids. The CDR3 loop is CASSQVGGPLSGANVLTF. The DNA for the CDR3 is TGTGCCAGCAGCCAAGTCGGAGGGCCGCTCTCTGGGGCCAACGTCCTGACTTTC.

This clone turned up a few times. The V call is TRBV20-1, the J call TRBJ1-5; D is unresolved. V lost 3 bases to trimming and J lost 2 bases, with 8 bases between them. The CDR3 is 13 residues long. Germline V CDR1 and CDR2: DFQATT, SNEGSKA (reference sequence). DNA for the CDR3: TGCAGTGCTAGTTCACAGCGCAATCAGCCCCAGCATTTT. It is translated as CSASSQRNQPQHF.

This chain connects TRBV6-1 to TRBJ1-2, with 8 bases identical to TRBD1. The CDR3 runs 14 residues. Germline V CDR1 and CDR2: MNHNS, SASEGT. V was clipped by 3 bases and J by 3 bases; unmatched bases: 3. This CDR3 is CASSDGQGDYGYTF. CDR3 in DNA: TGTGCCAGCAGTGACGGACAGGGTGACTATGGCTACACCTTC.

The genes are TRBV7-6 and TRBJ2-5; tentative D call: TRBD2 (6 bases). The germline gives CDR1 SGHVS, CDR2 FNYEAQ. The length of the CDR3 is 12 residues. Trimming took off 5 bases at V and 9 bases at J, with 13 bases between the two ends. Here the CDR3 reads CASSLTTGAQYF. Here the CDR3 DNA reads TGTGCCAGCAGCCTTACTACGGGGGCCCAGTACTTC.

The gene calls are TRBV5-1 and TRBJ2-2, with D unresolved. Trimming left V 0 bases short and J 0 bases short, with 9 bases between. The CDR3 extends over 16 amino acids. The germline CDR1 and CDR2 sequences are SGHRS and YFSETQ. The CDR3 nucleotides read TGCGCCAGCAGCTTGGTACGGTTCGCGAACACCGGGGAGCTGTTTTTT. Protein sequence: CASSLVRFANTGELFF.

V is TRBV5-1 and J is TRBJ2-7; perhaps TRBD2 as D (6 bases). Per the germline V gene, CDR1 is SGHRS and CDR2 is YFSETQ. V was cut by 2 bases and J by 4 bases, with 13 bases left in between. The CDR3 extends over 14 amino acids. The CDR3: CASSFHGREYEQYF. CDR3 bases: TGCGCCAGCAGCTTTCACGGGAGAGAGTACGAGCAGTACTTC.

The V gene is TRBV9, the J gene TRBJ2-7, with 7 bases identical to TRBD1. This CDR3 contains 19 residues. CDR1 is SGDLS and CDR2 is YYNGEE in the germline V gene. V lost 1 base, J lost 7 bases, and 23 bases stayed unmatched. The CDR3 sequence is CASSVSPGQPVPTNPEQYF. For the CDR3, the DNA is TGTGCCAGCAGCGTATCCCCGGGACAGCCGGTCCCTACCAACCCGGAGCAGTACTTC.

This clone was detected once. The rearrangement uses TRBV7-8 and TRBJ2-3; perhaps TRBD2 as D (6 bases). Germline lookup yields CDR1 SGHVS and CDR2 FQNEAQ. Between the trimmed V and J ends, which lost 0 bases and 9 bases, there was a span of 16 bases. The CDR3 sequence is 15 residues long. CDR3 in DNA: TGTGCCAGCAGCTTAGCGGGAGGCCCTTCGGGGACGCAGTATTTT. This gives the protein CASSLAGGPSGTQYF. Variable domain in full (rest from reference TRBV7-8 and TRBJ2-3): GAGVSQSPRYKVAKRGQDVALRCDPISGHVSLFWYQQALGQGPEFLTYFQNEAQLDKSGLPSDRFFAERPEGSVSTLKIQRTQQEDSAVYLCASSLAGGPSGTQYFGPGTRLTVL.

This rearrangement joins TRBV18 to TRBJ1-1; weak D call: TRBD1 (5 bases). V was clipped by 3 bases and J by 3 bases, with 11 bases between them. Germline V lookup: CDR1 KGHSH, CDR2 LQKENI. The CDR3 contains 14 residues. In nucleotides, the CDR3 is TGTGCCAGCTCACCCCGGGCGGGGGACACTGAAGCTTTCTTT. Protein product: CASSPRAGDTEAFF.